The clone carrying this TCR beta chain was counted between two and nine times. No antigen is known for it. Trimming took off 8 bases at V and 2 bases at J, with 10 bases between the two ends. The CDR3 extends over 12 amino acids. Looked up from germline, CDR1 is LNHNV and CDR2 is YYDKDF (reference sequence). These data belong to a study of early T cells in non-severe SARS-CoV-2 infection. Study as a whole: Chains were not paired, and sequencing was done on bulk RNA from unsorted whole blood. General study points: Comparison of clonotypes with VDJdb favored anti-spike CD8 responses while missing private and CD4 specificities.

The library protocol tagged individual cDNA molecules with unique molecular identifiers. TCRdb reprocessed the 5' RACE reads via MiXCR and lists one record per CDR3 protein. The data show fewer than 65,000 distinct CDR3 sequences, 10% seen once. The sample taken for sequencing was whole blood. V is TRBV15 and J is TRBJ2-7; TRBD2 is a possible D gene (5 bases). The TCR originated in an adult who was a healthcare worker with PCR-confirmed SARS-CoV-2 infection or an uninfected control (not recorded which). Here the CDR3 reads CATGRATYEQYF. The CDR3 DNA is TGTGCCACCGGGCGGGCCACCTACGAGCAGTACTTC.